This T cell receptor beta chain was recovered during a study of blood T cell repertoires in COVID-19. Overall study context: Both acute and convalescent COVID-19 samples were obtained from the United States, Italy and Spain.

Trimming removed 4 bases at V and 0 bases at J, with 8 bases between. Germline CDR1 reads SGHDN; CDR2 reads FVKESK. This CDR3 comprises 14 residues. Sequenced by immunoSEQ multiplex PCR; TCRdb stores in-frame clones only, minus some. The sample holds 180,000 or so clones; about 89% are singletons and the top ten take roughly 0.8%. Material: PBMCs or T cells enriched from blood (not recorded which). This receptor was taken from a woman aged 18-29 years who had recovered from COVID-19. The chain employs TRBV14 and TRBJ2-3; D possibly corresponds to TRBD1 (5 bases). The CDR3: CASSPQGSTDTQYF. CDR3 nucleotide sequence: TGTGCCAGCAGCCCTCAGGGTAGCACAGATACGCAGTATTTT.